A single T cell receptor (beta chain) is shown here with its context. Its target is not known. Both 60 Vbeta primers and 13 Jbeta primers went into the PCR. This table comes from immunoSEQ multiplex PCR, and its TCRdb copy is limited to in-frame clones, with some not included. The profile shows roughly 300,000 clones, around 86% of them singletons. This entry is derived from a study of cytomegalovirus exposure and HLA in healthy donors. Study overall: Findings of an earlier analysis included about 120 million unique TCR beta sequences from 200 million or so T cells.

Study findings and constraints: Productive rates of about 87% or about 30% were seen for most TCR beta V segments in an earlier analysis.

The source is a man in his forties in good health and CMV-seropositive. Sequenced: PBMCs.

For the CDR3, the DNA is TGTGCCAGCAGTCCGCTCAGAGGGCGCGAGACCCAGTACTTC. Translated, it gives CASSPLRGRETQYF. This chain uses TRBV6-5 with TRBJ2-5; tentatively, D is TRBD2 (5 bases). V was cut by 5 bases and J by 5 bases, with 15 bases left in between. From germline, CDR1 is MNHEY and CDR2 SVGAGI. The CDR3 runs 14 residues.